The 21 T cell receptor beta chains in this list originate from one sample, sequenced in a study of T-cell reconstitution after alpha-beta-depleted transplantation in children. Preparation of the TCRbeta library involved a method that used unique molecular identifiers. Each CDR3 protein gets one entry after TCRdb re-called the PCR reads with MiXCR. The sample has 600,000 to 700,000 distinct CDR3 sequences; approximately 17% are singletons. Specimen: PBMCs from the stem cell graft donor, collected from the stem cell graft. These receptors were collected from a human donor who donated a stem cell graft to a child with acute myeloid leukemia.

This clonotype has just a few counts. A much larger clone differs by one base, so this may be a read error. V and J are TRBV4-3 and TRBJ1-1; TRBD1 agrees at 8 bases. Losses at the gene ends were 2 bases for V and 3 bases for J; bases not matched to a gene: 2. Germline V gene data show CDR1 as LGHNA and CDR2 as YSLEER. This CDR3 is built from 14 residues. CDR3 amino acids: CASSQQDRDTEAFF. The CDR3 bases are TGCGCCAGCAGCCAACAGGACAGGGACACTGAAGCTTTCTTT.

This clonotype was counted many times. The chain combines TRBV7-2 with TRBJ2-1; D gene ambiguous. This CDR3 has 16 amino acids. Germline values: CDR1 SGHTA, CDR2 FQGNSA. The ends were cut back, 5 bases at V and 0 bases at J, with 14 bases in the middle. In nucleotides, the CDR3 is TGTGCCAGCAGCACTAAATACTCCCGCTCCTACAATGAGCAGTTCTTC. Its protein is CASSTKYSRSYNEQFF.

In this sample, this clonotype turned up a few times. This chain connects TRBV20-1 to TRBJ2-2; TRBD1 is a possible D gene (5 bases). Trimming removed 6 bases from V and 7 bases from J, with 15 bases in between. CDR1 and CDR2 (germline): DFQATT, SNEGSKA (reference sequence). CDR3 length equals 13 residues. The CDR3 DNA reads TGCAGTGCCTCGGTAGGGGCGAACGGGGAGCTGTTTTTT. Its translation is CSASVGANGELFF.

The rearrangement joins TRBV10-3 to TRBJ1-4, with D maybe TRBD1 (6 bases). V lost 4 bases to trimming and J lost 8 bases, with 20 bases between them. The germline gives CDR1 ENHRY, CDR2 SYGVKD. CDR3 length: 16 residues. As DNA, the CDR3 is TGTGCCATCAGTGGACAGTACTCGGGGGCACGGGAAAAACTGTTTTTT. Protein product: CAISGQYSGAREKLFF.

In its sample, this clonotype was seen many times. This chain joins TRBV20-1 and TRBJ2-2; tentative D call: TRBD1 (6 bases). Trimming cost V 5 bases and J 4 bases, with 11 bases left between them. Germline values: CDR1 DFQATT, CDR2 SNEGSKA (reference sequence). The CDR3 sequence is 13 residues long. CDR3 DNA: TGCAGTGCTCCCATACAGGGCACCGGGGAGCTGTTTTTT. Translating it yields CSAPIQGTGELFF.

There are a few counts of this clonotype. This chain connects TRBV7-2 to TRBJ2-1; TRBD2 aligns across 9 bases. Unmatched junction bases numbered 8, after V lost 1 base and J lost 7 bases. Germline CDR1 and CDR2: SGHTA and FQGNSA. The CDR3 has 16 amino acids. The CDR3 coding sequence is TGTGCCAGCAGCTTAGAGGGCGGGGGGGCCGATAATGAGCAGTTCTTC. Encoded protein: CASSLEGGGADNEQFF. Full variable domain (outside the CDR3, taken from reference TRBV7-2 and TRBJ2-1): GAGVSQSPSNKVTEKGKDVELRCDPISGHTALYWYRQSLGQGLEFLIYFQGNSAPDKSGLPSDRFSAERTGGSVSTLTIQRTQQEDSAVYLCASSLEGGGADNEQFFGPGTRLTVL.

This clonotype was detected only a few times. V gene TRBV6-1 combines with J gene TRBJ2-7; D not certain. Deletions cut 5 bases from V and 1 base from J, with 9 bases between. The V gene's germline CDR1 is MNHNS and CDR2 SASEGT. The CDR3 runs to 13 residues. DNA for the CDR3: TGTGCCAGCAGTCTCCAGGTTTCCTACGAGCAGTACTTC. This translates into CASSLQVSYEQYF.

This clonotype appeared once. This may stem from a read error, because a much larger clone lies one nucleotide away. The rearrangement links TRBV6-9 to TRBJ2-7, with D possibly matching TRBD1 (6 bases). Per germline, CDR1 MNHGY and CDR2 SVAAGI. V lost 2 bases and J lost 5, with 10 bases in between. There are 13 residues in the CDR3. The CDR3: CASSYTGMNEQYF. The CDR3 DNA follows: TGTGCCAGCAGTTATACAGGGATGAACGAGCAGTACTTC.

V and J are TRBV12-5 and TRBJ2-2, with D tentatively TRBD2 (7 bases). Trimming shortened V by 8 bases and J by 5 bases, and 15 bases separated the two germline ends. The CDR3 consists of 14 residues. Germline V gene sequence: CDR1 LGHNT, CDR2 FRNRAP. This CDR3 is CASRRGGRTGELFF. The CDR3 nucleotides read TGTGCTAGTAGGAGGGGGGGTCGGACCGGGGAGCTGTTTTTT.

J is TRBJ2-1 and V is TRBV20-1; possible D gene TRBD2, 5 bases. The V end was cut by 0 bases, the J end by 6 bases, with 21 bases between. This CDR3 has 17 amino acids. The germline V gene encodes CDR1 DFQATT and CDR2 SNEGSKA (reference sequence). Here the CDR3 DNA reads TGCAGTGCTAGAGATTTACTACCCACGGCGGGTCTCAATGAGCAGTTCTTC. It specifies CSARDLLPTAGLNEQFF.

This clonotype has a handful of counts. The chain is built from TRBV12-3 or TRBV12-4 and TRBJ2-1, with TRBD2 matching over 12 bases. V shed 7 bases, J shed 8 bases, and the junction held 6 bases outside the gene matches. The CDR3 has 14 residues. CDR3 bases: TGTGCCAGCAACCTAGCGGGGGGGGGTGATGAGCAGTTCTTC. Translating gives CASNLAGGGDEQFF.

This chain joins TRBV20-1 and TRBJ1-1, with TRBD1 identical over 7 bases. Trimming removed 6 bases from V and 3 bases from J; junction bases left unmatched: 7. Germline V gene lookup returns CDR1 DFQATT and CDR2 SNEGSKA (reference sequence). CDR3 length: 13 residues. CDR3 in amino acids: CSAPVDRDTEAFF. The CDR3, as DNA: TGCAGTGCCCCAGTCGACAGGGACACTGAAGCTTTCTTT.

The chain joins TRBV27 to TRBJ2-3; 7 positions match TRBD1. Germline lookup yields CDR1 MNHEY and CDR2 SMNVEV (reference sequence). V shed 5 bases and J 6 bases; nucleotides not matched to a gene: 11. The CDR3 totals 15 residues. DNA for the CDR3: TGTGCCAGCAGTGAGGGGGCCCGCCCATCGGATACGCAGTATTTT. This gives the protein CASSEGARPSDTQYF.

This clonotype showed up many times. The V call is TRBV29-1, the J call TRBJ2-7; a possible D gene is TRBD2 (5 bases). This CDR3 contains 12 residues. CDR1 is SQVTM, CDR2 ANQGSEA, per germline. V was pared by 4 bases and J by 6 bases, with 13 bases between. Here the CDR3 reads CSVVAGLSEQYF. The CDR3 coding sequence is TGCAGCGTTGTCGCAGGACTCAGCGAGCAGTACTTC.

The chain has TRBV20-1 and TRBJ2-1, with TRBD1 matching over 7 bases. The CDR3 has 17 amino acids. Germline V CDR1 and CDR2: DFQATT, SNEGSKA (reference sequence). J lost 2 bases, V lost 6 bases, and 16 bases had no gene match. CDR3 in amino acids: CSARLGPGTVAYNEQFF. Here the CDR3 DNA reads TGCAGTGCGAGACTTGGGCCCGGGACAGTAGCCTACAATGAGCAGTTCTTC.

In its sample, this clonotype was seen a few times. This sequence joins TRBV7-3 and TRBJ2-1; maybe TRBD2 (5 bases). The V gene lost 0 bases and the J gene lost 4 bases, with 13 bases spanning the gap. In germline, CDR1 is SGHTA, CDR2 FQGTGA. The CDR3 length is 16 residues. As DNA, the CDR3 is TGTGCCAGCAGCTTAACGCCAGGACTGGAATACAATGAGCAGTTCTTC. Encoded protein: CASSLTPGLEYNEQFF.

This clonotype showed up just a few times. This chain uses TRBV6-1 with TRBJ2-2, with 10 bases identical to TRBD1. The germline CDR1 and CDR2 sequences are MNHNS and SASEGT. The CDR3 extends over 16 amino acids. The V segment lost 6 bases and the J segment 5 bases; nucleotides outside the gene matches: 9. The chain's CDR3 is CASRRPGQGVTGELFF. For the CDR3, the DNA is TGTGCCAGCAGGCGACCTGGACAGGGGGTAACCGGGGAGCTGTTTTTT.

This clonotype appeared a few times. V is TRBV5-1 and J is TRBJ1-1; 8 positions agree with TRBD1. Germline V CDR1 and CDR2: SGHRS, YFSETQ. The CDR3 runs to 14 residues. The V gene end was trimmed by 4 bases and the J gene end by 11 bases; junction bases not matched to a gene: 13. The CDR3 here is CASSGGQDSRKAFF. The CDR3 coding sequence is TGCGCCAGCAGCGGGGGACAGGACTCCCGAAAGGCTTTCTTT.

This clonotype has at least ten counts. This chain joins TRBV29-1 and TRBJ2-2; 7 nucleotides align to TRBD1. With 8 bases clipped from V and 4 bases from J, the junction kept 13 bases outside the gene matches. The CDR3 sequence is 15 residues long. Germline CDR1 SQVTM, CDR2 ANQGSEA. CDR3 protein: CSIRQGDVSTGELFF. The CDR3 region has the DNA TGCAGCATAAGACAGGGTGACGTGTCCACCGGGGAGCTGTTTTTT.

This clonotype was counted ten times or more. This chain uses TRBV29-1 with TRBJ1-1; the match to TRBD1 covers 7 bases. Germline loops: CDR1 SQVTM, CDR2 ANQGSEA. Trimming at V came to 7 bases and at J to 4 bases, leaving 6 bases not matched to a gene. The CDR3 spans 12 residues. Here the CDR3 DNA reads TGCAGCGACGTGGGACAGAGCACTGAAGCTTTCTTT. Its protein product is CSDVGQSTEAFF. The variable domain in full, with the rest retrieved from reference TRBV29-1 and TRBJ1-1, is SAVISQKPSRDICQRGTSLTIQCQVDSQVTMMFWYRQQPGQSLTLIATANQGSEATYESGFVIDKFPISRPNLTFSTLTVSNMSPEDSSIYLCSDVGQSTEAFFGQGTRLTVV.

In this sample, this clonotype turned up many times. The chain couples TRBV25-1 to TRBJ1-2; possibly TRBD1 for D (5 bases). In germline, CDR1 is MGHDK, CDR2 SYGVNS. V lost 4 bases to trimming and J lost 7 bases, with 10 bases between them. The CDR3 sequence is 12 residues long. The DNA for the CDR3 is TGTGCCAGCAGTGGGCAGGGTGGTGGCTACACCTTC. This sequence encodes CASSGQGGGYTF.